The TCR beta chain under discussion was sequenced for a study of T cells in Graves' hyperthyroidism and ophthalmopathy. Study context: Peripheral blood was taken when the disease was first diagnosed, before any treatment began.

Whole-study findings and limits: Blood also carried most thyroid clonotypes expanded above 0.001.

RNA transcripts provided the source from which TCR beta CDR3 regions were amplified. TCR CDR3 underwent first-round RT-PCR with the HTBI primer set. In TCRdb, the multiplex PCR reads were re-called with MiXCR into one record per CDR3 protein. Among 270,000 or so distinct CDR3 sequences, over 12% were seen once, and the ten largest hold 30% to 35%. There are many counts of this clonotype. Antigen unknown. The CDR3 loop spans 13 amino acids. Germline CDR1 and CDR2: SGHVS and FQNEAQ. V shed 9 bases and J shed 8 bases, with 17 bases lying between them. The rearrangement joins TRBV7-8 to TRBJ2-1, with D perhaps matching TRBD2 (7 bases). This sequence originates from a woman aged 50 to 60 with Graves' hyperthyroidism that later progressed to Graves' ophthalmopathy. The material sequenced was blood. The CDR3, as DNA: TGTGCCAGTACCCTAGGGGGGAGGGATGAGCAGTTCTTC. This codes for CASTLGGRDEQFF.